This is a list of T cell receptor beta chains from one sample in a study of Ad26.COV2.S vaccination and SARS-CoV-2 variants. This table comes from immunoSEQ multiplex PCR, and its TCRdb copy is limited to in-frame clones, with some not included. The sample has fewer than 400,000 clones, around nine tenths seen once. Sequenced material: peripheral blood, taken in a trial of Ad26.COV2.S vaccine versus placebo. These TCRs come from a person between 18 and 65 years old who received the Ad26.COV2.S COVID-19 vaccine or a placebo. Both conserved end residues are part of each CDR3. The D gene is left open where the match is weak. Clone size, where shown, is once, few, many, or a class for clones that have expanded.

J gene | V gene | D gene | clone size | CDR3 protein | CDR3 DNA
TRBJ2-7 | TRBV11-2 | NA | NA | CSQGTGEQYF | TGTTCTCAGGGAACAGGGGAGCAGTACTTC
TRBJ2-3 | TRBV9 | TRBD2 | NA | CASSPRASGRAYTDTQYF | TGTGCCAGCAGCCCCCGGGCTAGCGGGAGGGCCTACACAGATACGCAGTATTTT
TRBJ1-1 | TRBV25-1 | NA | NA | CASSSRGLNTEAFF | TGTGCCAGCAGTTCCAGGGGACTGAACACTGAAGCTTTCTTT
TRBJ2-7 | TRBV27 | NA | NA | CASSEIGGVSYEQYF | TGTGCCAGCAGTGAGATCGGGGGCGTGTCCTACGAGCAGTACTTC
TRBJ1-1 | TRBV5-8 | NA | NA | CASSSNTGIPLVNTEAFF | TGTGCCAGCAGCTCGAACACCGGGATCCCTTTAGTGAACACTGAAGCTTTCTTT
TRBJ2-3 | TRBV27 | TRBD1 | NA | CASSQMTGSGDTQYF | TGTGCCAGCAGCCAGATGACAGGGAGTGGAGATACGCAGTATTTT
TRBJ2-5 | TRBV10-2 | TRBD2 | NA | CASSVQRGRVETQYF | TGCGCCAGCAGTGTTCAGCGGGGTAGGGTGGAGACCCAGTACTTC
TRBJ2-2 | TRBV19 | NA | NA | CASSGTGTGELFF | TGTGCCAGTAGTGGCACAGGGACCGGGGAGCTGTTTTTT
TRBJ2-5 | TRBV2 | TRBD2 | NA | CATGTSGLQETQYF | TGTGCCACCGGGACTAGCGGGCTCCAAGAGACCCAGTACTTC
TRBJ2-1 | TRBV7-2 | NA | NA | CASSLGPRYEQFF | TGTGCCAGCAGCTTGGGACCGCGGTATGAGCAGTTCTTC
TRBJ2-3 | TRBV28 | NA | NA | CASSPYTQGSTDTQYF | TGTGCCAGCAGCCCTTATACGCAGGGCTCCACAGATACGCAGTATTTT
TRBJ2-7 | TRBV11-2 | NA | NA | CASSLGAWTYEQYF | TGTGCCAGCAGCTTAGGTGCCTGGACCTACGAGCAGTACTTC
TRBJ2-3 | TRBV4-1 | TRBD2 | NA | CASSQGGGRRVDTQYF | TGCGCCAGCAGCCAAGGCGGCGGGAGGAGGGTAGATACGCAGTATTTT
TRBJ2-2 | TRBV14 | NA | NA | CASPMEVTGELFF | TGTGCCAGTCCCATGGAGGTTACCGGGGAGCTGTTTTTT
TRBJ2-7 | TRBV29-1 | TRBD1 | once | CSVDEGRGTYEQYF | TGCAGCGTTGATGAGGGCAGGGGGACGTACGAGCAGTACTTC
TRBJ2-2 | TRBV3-1/TRBV3-2 | TRBD2 | NA | CASSPSGNPTGELFF | TGTGCCAGCAGTCCCAGCGGGAACCCCACCGGGGAGCTGTTTTTT
TRBJ1-1 | TRBV5-4 | TRBD1 | NA | CASSYDRVGTEAFF | TGTGCCAGCAGCTATGACAGGGTGGGCACTGAAGCTTTCTTT
TRBJ1-5 | TRBV28 | NA | NA | CASSPLRQGYNQPQHF | TGTGCCAGCAGTCCGCTGAGGCAGGGGTACAATCAGCCCCAGCATTTT
TRBJ1-2 | TRBV5-4 | NA | NA | CASSDRRGVNGYTF | TGTGCCAGCAGCGACAGGAGAGGGGTTAATGGCTACACCTTC
TRBJ2-1 | TRBV12-3/TRBV12-4 | NA | NA | CASSGPTREQFF | TGTGCCAGCAGTGGTCCTACGCGCGAGCAGTTCTTC
TRBJ2-1 | TRBV2 | TRBD2 | NA | CASSFRTSGSSKFSNEQFF | TGTGCCAGCAGCTTTAGGACTAGCGGGAGTTCGAAGTTTAGTAATGAGCAGTTCTTC
TRBJ2-7 | TRBV4-1 | TRBD1 | NA | CASSVRDRDEQYF | TGCGCCAGCAGCGTCCGGGACAGGGACGAGCAGTACTTC
TRBJ2-1 | TRBV6-6 | TRBD2 | NA | CAKRDTWTSGSNEQFF | TGTGCCAAAAGGGACACATGGACTAGCGGGAGTAATGAGCAGTTCTTC
TRBJ2-1 | TRBV19 | TRBD2 | once | CASSIWSGSSYNEQFF | TGTGCCAGTAGTATATGGAGCGGGAGCTCCTACAATGAGCAGTTCTTC
TRBJ2-7 | TRBV2 | NA | NA | CASSVRLVGYEQYF | TGTGCCAGCAGTGTAAGACTAGTCGGGTACGAGCAGTACTTC